Listed here is a single TCR beta chain. The antigen is undetermined. This entry comes from a study of T cell responses to AZD1222 COVID-19 vaccine. Measured with immunoSEQ multiplex PCR; TCRdb has only the in-frame clones, and not every one. The table lists about 110,000 clones, 88% of them singletons. This CDR3 is built from 14 residues. V lost 3 bases, J lost 7 bases, and 3 bases stayed unmatched. CDR1 and CDR2 from the germline V gene are KGHSH and LQKENI. Notes on the study in general: Distributed over spike, vaccine-associated CD4 TCRs predominated at 160-218 and 743-854.

The receptor was derived from an adult in good health. The specimen comprised peripheral blood, sampled on day 0 of AZD1222 vaccination. The chain links TRBV18 to TRBJ1-6, with 7 bases matching TRBD1. CDR3 coding DNA: TGTGCCAGCTCACCGACAGGGAAGAATTCACCCCTCCACTTT. Amino acid sequence: CASSPTGKNSPLHF.